The text below deals with one T cell receptor (beta chain). The antigen is unknown. The data were taken from a study of shared clonotypes between healthy human individuals. Points from the study as a whole: Naive subsets tended to show greater estimated richness than memory subsets. Around 5% of naive CD4 clonotypes were common to a few donors. Generation of non-shared clonotypes was less probable than generation of clonotypes shared by all four donors.

Per the authors' pipeline: As immunoSEQ supplied junction-only sequences (without quality scores), filtering differed. Produced via immunoSEQ multiplex PCR; TCRdb's table is partial and in-frame only. D and trimming come from the DNA, and the V and J calls and clone size come from that table. The repertoire has about 120,000 clones, around 68% of them found once; the top ten carry about 22%. Germline-derived CDR1 and CDR2 are GTSNPN and SVGIG (reference sequence). The CDR3 is made up of 13 amino acids. V was clipped by 0 bases and J by 2 bases, with 8 bases between them. This sequence was found in a woman younger than 45 in good health. Sequencing was performed on memory CD8+ T cells sorted from blood. This sample's subset: CD45RO+ cells pooled with CCR7-negative TemRA cells. The rearrangement links TRBV30 to TRBJ2-7; D ambiguous. CDR3 region: CAWSVSATYEQYF. In DNA form, the CDR3 reads TGTGCCTGGAGTGTATCGGCCACCTACGAGCAGTACTTC.